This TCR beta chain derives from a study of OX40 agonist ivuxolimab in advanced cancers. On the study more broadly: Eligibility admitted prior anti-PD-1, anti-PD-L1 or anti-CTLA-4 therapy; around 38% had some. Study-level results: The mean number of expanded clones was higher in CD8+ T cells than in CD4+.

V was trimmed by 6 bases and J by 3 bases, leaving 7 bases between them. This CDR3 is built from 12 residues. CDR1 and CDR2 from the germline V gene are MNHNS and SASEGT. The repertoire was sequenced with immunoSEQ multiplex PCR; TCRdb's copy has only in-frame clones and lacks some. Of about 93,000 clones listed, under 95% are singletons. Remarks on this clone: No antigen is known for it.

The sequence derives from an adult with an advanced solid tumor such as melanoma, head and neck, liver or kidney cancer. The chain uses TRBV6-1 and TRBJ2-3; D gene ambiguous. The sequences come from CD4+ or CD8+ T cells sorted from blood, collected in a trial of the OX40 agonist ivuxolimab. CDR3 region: CASSRFTDTQYF. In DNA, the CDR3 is TGTGCCAGCAGCCGATTTACAGATACGCAGTATTTT.